This TCR beta chain is drawn from a study of a mutant IDH1 vaccine in newly diagnosed glioma. Overall study context: The study started vaccination 4-6 weeks after radiotherapy alone, or with temozolomide cycles. The sex distribution of treated patients was about 62% male and roughly 38% female, with a mean age of roughly 40 years.

Specified time point: week 11, during vaccination. Doses consisted of 300 ug of mutant IDH1 20-mer peptide each, paired with topical imiquimod. The donor cohort comprised cases of new WHO grade 3 or 4 IDH1-mutant, ATRX-lost astrocytoma. The assay was immunoSEQ multiplex PCR, and TCRdb's table has in-frame clones only and misses some. Of tens of thousands of clones listed, less than 85% are singletons. With respect to this clone: The antigen remains undetermined.

The study's findings and limits: It seemed that pseudoprogression was not linked to changes in the top peripheral T cell clonotypes.

The starting material was PBMCs, obtained from a glioma patient whose treatment included an IDH1 peptide vaccine. The clonotype was recovered from a woman aged 45-60 years with glioma.

CDR3 residues: CASSLGDRGTGELFF. The CDR3 nucleotides are TGTGCCAGCAGCTTGGGGGACAGGGGCACCGGGGAGCTGTTTTTT. V gene TRBV5-8 combines with J gene TRBJ2-2; 10 nucleotides line up with TRBD1. Germline CDR1 and CDR2: SGHTS and YDEGEE. The CDR3 has 15 amino acids. J lost 4 bases, V lost 0 bases, and 0 bases had no gene match.